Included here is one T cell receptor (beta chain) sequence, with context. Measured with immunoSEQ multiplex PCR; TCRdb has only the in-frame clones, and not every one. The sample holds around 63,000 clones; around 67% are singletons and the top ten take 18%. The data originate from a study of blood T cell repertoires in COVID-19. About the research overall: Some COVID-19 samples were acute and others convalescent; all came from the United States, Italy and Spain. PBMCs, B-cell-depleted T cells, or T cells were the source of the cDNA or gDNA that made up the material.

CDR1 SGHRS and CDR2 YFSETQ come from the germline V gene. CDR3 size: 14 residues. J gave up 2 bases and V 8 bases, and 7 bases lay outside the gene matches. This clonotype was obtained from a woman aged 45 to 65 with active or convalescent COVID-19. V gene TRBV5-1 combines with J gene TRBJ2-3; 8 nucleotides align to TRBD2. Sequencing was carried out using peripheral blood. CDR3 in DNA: TGCGCCAGTAAACTAGCGGAAGTCACAGATACGCAGTATTTT. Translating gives CASKLAEVTDTQYF.